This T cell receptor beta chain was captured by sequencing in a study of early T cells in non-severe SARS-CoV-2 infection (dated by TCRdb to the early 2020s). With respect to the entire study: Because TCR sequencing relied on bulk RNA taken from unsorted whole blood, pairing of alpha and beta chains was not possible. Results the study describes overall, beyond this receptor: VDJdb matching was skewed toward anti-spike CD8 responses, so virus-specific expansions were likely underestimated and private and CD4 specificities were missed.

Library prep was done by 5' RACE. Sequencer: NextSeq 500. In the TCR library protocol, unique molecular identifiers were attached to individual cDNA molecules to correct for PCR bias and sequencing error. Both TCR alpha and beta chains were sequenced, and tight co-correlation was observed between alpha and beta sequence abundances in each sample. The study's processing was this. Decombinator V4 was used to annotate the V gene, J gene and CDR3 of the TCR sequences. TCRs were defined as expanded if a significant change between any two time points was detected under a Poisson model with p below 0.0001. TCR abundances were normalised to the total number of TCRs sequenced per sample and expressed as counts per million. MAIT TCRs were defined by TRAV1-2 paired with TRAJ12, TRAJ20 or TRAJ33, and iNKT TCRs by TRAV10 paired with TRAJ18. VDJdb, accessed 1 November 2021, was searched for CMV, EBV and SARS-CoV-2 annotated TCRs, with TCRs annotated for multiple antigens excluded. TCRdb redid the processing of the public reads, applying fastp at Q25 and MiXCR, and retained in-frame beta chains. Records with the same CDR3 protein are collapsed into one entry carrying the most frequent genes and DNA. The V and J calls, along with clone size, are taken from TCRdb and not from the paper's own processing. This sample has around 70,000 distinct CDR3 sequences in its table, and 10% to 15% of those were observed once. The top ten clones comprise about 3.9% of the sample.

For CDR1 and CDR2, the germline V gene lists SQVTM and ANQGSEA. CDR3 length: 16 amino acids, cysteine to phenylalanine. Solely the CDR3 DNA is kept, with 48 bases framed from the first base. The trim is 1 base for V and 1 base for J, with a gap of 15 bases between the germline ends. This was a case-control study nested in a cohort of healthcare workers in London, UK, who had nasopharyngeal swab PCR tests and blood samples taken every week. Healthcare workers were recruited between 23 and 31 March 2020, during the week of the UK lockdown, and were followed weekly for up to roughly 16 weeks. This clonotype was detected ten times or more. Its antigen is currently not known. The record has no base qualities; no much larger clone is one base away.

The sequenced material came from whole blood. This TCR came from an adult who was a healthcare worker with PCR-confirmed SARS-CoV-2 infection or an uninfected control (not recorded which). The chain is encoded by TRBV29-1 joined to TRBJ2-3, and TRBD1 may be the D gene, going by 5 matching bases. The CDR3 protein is CSVEGGRGAGTDTQYF. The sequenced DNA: TGCAGCGTTGAAGGGGGAAGGGGCGCAGGCACAGATACGCAGTATTTT.